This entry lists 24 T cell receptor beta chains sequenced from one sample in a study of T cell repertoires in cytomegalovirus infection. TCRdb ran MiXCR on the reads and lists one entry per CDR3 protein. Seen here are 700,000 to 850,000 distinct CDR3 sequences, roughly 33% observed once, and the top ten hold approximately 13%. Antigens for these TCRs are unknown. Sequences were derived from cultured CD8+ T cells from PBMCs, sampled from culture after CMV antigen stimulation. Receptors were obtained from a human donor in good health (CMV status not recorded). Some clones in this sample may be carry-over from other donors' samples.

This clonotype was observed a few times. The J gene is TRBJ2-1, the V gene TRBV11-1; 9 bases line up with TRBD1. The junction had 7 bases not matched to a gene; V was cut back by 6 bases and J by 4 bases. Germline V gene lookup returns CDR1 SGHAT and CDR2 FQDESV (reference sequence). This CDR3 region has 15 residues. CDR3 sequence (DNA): TGTGCCAGCAGATCAGCACAGGGGGCGTACAATGAGCAGTTCTTC. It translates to CASRSAQGAYNEQFF.

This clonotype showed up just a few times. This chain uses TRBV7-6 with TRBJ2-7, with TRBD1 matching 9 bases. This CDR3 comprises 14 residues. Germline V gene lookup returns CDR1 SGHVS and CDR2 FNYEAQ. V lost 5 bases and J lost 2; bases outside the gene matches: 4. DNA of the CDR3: TGTGCCAGCAGCCGACAGGGGGGCACCTACGAGCAGTACTTC. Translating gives CASSRQGGTYEQYF.

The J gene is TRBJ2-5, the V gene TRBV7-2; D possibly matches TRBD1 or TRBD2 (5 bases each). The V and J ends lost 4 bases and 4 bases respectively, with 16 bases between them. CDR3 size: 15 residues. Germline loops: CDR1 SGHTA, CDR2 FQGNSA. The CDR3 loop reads CASSWALGERETQYF. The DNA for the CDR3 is TGTGCCAGCAGCTGGGCGTTGGGGGAGAGAGAGACCCAGTACTTC.

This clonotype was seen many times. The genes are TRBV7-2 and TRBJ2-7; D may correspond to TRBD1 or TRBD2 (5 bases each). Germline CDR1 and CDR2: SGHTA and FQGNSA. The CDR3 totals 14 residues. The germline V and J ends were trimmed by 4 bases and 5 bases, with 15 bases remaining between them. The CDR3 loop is CASSSWGIADEQYF. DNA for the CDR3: TGTGCCAGCAGCTCCTGGGGGATTGCCGACGAGCAGTACTTC.

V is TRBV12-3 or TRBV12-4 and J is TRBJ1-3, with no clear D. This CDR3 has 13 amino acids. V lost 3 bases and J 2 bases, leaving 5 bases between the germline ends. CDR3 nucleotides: TGTGCCAGCAGTTTCTTTACTGGAAACACCATATATTTT. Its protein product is CASSFFTGNTIYF.

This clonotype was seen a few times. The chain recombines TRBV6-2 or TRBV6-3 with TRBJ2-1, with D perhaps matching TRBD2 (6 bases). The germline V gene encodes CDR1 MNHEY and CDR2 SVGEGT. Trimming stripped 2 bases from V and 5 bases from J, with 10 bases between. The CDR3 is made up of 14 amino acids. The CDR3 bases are TGTGCCAGCAGTTACCCCGGCGGGAACAATGAGCAGTTCTTC. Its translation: CASSYPGGNNEQFF.

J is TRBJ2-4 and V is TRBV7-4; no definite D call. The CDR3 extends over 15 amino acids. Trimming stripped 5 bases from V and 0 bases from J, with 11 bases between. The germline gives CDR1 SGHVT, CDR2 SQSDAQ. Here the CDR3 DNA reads TGTGCCAGCAGCCCTCAGTTACTAGCCAAAAACATTCAGTACTTC. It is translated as CASSPQLLAKNIQYF.

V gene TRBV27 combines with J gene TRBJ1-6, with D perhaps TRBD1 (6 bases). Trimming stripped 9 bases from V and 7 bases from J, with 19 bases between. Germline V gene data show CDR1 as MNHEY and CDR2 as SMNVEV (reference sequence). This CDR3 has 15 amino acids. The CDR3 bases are TGTGCCAGTGGGACAAGGGCAGTCTCAAATTCACCCCTCCACTTT. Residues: CASGTRAVSNSPLHF.

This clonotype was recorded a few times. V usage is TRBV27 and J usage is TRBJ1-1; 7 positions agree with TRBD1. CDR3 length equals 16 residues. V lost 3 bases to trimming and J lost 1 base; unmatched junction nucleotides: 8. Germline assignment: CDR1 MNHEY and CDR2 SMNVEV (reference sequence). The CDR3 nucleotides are TGTGCCAGCAGTTTTTCATGGGACAGACCGAACACTGAAGCTTTCTTT. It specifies CASSFSWDRPNTEAFF.

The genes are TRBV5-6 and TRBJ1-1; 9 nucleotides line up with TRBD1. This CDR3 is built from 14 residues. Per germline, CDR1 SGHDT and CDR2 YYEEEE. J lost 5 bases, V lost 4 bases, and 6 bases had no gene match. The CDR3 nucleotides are TGTGCCAGCAGCGGGGACAGGGAGAGGACTGAAGCTTTCTTT. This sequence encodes CASSGDRERTEAFF. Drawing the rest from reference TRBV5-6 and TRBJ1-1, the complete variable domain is DAGVTQSPTHLIKTRGQQVTLRCSPKSGHDTVSWYQQALGQGPQFIFQYYEEEERQRGNFPDRFSGHQFPNYSSELNVNALLLGDSALYLCASSGDRERTEAFFGQGTRLTVV.

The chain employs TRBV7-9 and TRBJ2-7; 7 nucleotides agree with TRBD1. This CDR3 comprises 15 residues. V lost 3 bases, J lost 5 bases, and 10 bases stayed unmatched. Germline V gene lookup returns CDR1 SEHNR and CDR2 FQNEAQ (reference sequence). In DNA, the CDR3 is TGTGCCAGCAGCTTCCTTGGTATCGGACAGGACGAGCAGTACTTC. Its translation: CASSFLGIGQDEQYF.

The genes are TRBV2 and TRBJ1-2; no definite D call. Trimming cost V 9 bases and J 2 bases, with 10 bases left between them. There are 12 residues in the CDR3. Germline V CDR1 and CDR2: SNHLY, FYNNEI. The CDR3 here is CARTGKNYGYTF. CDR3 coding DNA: TGTGCCAGGACCGGGAAGAACTATGGCTACACCTTC.

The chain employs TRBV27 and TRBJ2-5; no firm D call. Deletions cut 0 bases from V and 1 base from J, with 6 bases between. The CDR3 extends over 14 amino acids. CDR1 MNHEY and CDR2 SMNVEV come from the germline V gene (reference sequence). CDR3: CASSLSYSQETQYF. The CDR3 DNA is TGTGCCAGCAGTTTATCATATAGCCAAGAGACCCAGTACTTC.

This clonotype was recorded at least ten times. The CDR3 sequence is CASSLRGSVSYNEQFF. Here the CDR3 DNA reads TGTGCCAGCAGCTTAAGGGGGTCAGTCTCCTACAATGAGCAGTTCTTC. The rearrangement uses TRBV7-3 and TRBJ2-1, with D possibly called TRBD1 or TRBD2 (5 bases each). V was shortened by 1 base and J by 0 bases, with 10 bases between the two germline ends. Germline CDR1 SGHTA, CDR2 FQGTGA. The CDR3 extends over 16 amino acids.

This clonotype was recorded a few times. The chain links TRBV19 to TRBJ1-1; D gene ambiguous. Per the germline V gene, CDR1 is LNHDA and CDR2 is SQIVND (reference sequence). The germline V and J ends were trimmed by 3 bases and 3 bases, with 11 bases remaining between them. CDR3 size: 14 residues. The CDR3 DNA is TGTGCCAGTAGTATCATAGGCGGTGACACTGAAGCTTTCTTT. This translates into CASSIIGGDTEAFF.

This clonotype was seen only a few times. The CDR3 is CAPGQGKILAKNIQYF. CDR3 DNA: TGTGCCCCGGGACAGGGAAAGATTCTGGCCAAAAACATTCAGTACTTC. The chain employs TRBV24-1 and TRBJ2-4; 9 bases agree with TRBD1. The CDR3 has 16 amino acids. Trimming took 12 bases from V and 1 from J; bases not matched to a gene: 12. Germline V gene data show CDR1 as KGHDR and CDR2 as SFDVKD.

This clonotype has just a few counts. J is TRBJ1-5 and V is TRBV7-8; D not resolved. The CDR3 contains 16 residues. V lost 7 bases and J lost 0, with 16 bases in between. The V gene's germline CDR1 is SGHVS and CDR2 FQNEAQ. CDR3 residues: CASTLTVRDSNQPQHF. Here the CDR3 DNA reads TGTGCCAGCACCCTAACGGTGCGGGATAGCAATCAGCCCCAGCATTTT.

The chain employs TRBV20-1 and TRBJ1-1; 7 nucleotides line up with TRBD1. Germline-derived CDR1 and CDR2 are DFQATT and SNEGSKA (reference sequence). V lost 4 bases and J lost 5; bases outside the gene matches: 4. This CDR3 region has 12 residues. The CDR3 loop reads CSAKTGWTEAFF. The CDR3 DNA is TGCAGTGCTAAGACAGGGTGGACTGAAGCTTTCTTT.

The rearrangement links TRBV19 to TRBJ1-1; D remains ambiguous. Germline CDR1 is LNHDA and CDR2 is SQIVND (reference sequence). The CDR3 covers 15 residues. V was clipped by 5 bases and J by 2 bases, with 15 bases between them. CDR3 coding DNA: TGTGCCAGTAGTTCGTCGGTCGGGATTAACACTGAAGCTTTCTTT. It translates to CASSSSVGINTEAFF.

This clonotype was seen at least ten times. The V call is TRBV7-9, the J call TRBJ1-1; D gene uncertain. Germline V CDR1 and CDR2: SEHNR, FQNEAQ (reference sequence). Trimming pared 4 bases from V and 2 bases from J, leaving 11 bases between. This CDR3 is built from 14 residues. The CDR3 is CASSSPGGNTEAFF. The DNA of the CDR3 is TGTGCCAGCAGCTCACCGGGAGGAAACACTGAAGCTTTCTTT. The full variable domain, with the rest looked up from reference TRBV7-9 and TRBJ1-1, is DTGVSQNPRHKITKRGQNVTFRCDPISEHNRLYWYRQTLGQGPEFLTYFQNEAQLEKSRLLSDRFSAERPKGSFSTLEIQRTEQGDSAMYLCASSSPGGNTEAFFGQGTRLTVV.

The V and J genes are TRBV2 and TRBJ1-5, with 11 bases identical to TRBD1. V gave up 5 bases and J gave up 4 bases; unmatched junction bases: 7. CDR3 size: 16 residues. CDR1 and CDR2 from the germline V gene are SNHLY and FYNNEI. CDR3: CASSLGQGEWNQPQHF. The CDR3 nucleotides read TGTGCCAGCAGTTTGGGACAGGGGGAATGGAATCAGCCCCAGCATTTT.

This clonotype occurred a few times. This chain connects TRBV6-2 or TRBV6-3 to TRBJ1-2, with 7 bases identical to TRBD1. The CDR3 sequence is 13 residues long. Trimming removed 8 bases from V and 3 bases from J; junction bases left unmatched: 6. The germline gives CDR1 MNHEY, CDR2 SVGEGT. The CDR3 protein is CASGGQDHYGYTF. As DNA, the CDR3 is TGTGCCAGCGGTGGACAGGACCACTATGGCTACACCTTC.

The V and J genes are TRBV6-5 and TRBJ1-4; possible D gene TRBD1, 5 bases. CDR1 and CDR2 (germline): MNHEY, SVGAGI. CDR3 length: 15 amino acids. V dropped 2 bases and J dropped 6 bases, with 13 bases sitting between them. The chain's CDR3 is CASSYTGEYDEKLFF. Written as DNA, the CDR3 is TGTGCCAGCAGTTACACGGGGGAGTACGATGAAAAACTGTTTTTT.

CDR3: CASSHPGPSSYNEQFF. The CDR3 coding sequence is TGTGCCAGCTCACATCCGGGACCCAGCTCCTACAATGAGCAGTTCTTC. The V call is TRBV18, the J call TRBJ2-1; perhaps D is TRBD1 or TRBD2 (5 bases each). Deletions cut 4 bases from V and 0 bases from J, with 13 bases between. CDR3 length equals 16 residues. The germline V gene has CDR1 KGHSH and CDR2 LQKENI.